What follows describes a single T cell receptor beta chain. As yet, its antigen is unknown. The sample is drawn from a study of cytomegalovirus exposure and HLA in healthy donors. Study in general: Sequencing of 180 million or so T cells in an earlier analysis found 90 million to 120 million unique TCR beta sequences. Regarding the study as a whole: In an earlier analysis, most TCR beta V segments were productive about 87% or about 30% of the time. TCR beta sequences numbering under 20,000 were associated with HLA alleles at 0.05 false discovery rate in a later analysis.

A multiplex PCR was run with 60 Vbeta primers and 13 Jbeta primers. Measured with immunoSEQ multiplex PCR; TCRdb has only the in-frame clones, and not every one. The sample has approximately 76,000 clones; the top ten hold 3.8%. The sequence came from a man between 18 and 29 years old in good health and CMV-seropositive. The sample was PBMCs.

CDR3 sequence reads: CASSPTGGPYEQYF. The CDR3 coding sequence is TGTGCCAGCTCACCTACGGGGGGCCCCTACGAGCAGTACTTC. This sequence joins TRBV18 and TRBJ2-7, with D tentatively TRBD2 (7 bases). Germline V CDR1 and CDR2: KGHSH, LQKENI. The V end lost 3 bases, the J end lost 2 bases, and 11 bases lay between the germline ends. This CDR3 comprises 14 residues.